The 7 T cell receptor beta chains below all came from one sample that was sequenced in a study of cytomegalovirus exposure and HLA in healthy donors. The study ran its PCR with 60 Vbeta and 13 Jbeta primers. Profiling relied on immunoSEQ multiplex PCR, and the TCRdb table lists in-frame clones only, not all of them. The sample consists of some 150,000 clones, 80% of them appearing once. The sequencing sample was made of PBMCs. Receptors were obtained from a man between 50 and 59 years old in good health and CMV-seronegative.

The chain uses TRBV15 and TRBJ2-7; D is unclear. This CDR3 comprises 13 residues. Deletions cut 0 bases from V and 6 bases from J, with 9 bases between. Germline V gives CDR1 LNHNV, CDR2 YYDKDF (reference sequence). The CDR3 coding sequence is TGTGCCACCAGCAGAGATCGGCGGCGCGAGCAGTACTTC. This sequence encodes CATSRDRRREQYF.

The chain carries TRBV18 and TRBJ2-5; the D gene is possibly TRBD2 (6 bases). The germline gives CDR1 KGHSH, CDR2 LQKENI. The CDR3 loop spans 15 amino acids. V shed 7 bases and J shed 2 bases, with 17 bases lying between them. As DNA, the CDR3 is TGTGCCAGCTTCAGGAGGGCAGGCGGTCAAGAGACCCAGTACTTC. This gives the protein CASFRRAGGQETQYF.

With regard to this clone: The same CDR3 is also encoded by other DNA sequences in this sample. The chain recombines TRBV6-6 with TRBJ1-1, with D maybe TRBD1 (5 bases). Germline loops: CDR1 MNHNY, CDR2 SVGAGI (reference sequence). The ends were cut back, 6 bases at V and 1 base at J, with 15 bases in the middle. The CDR3 is made up of 15 amino acids. DNA for the CDR3: TGTGCCAGCAGCCCAGGAGGAGGGGAGAACACTGAAGCTTTCTTT. It yields the protein CASSPGGGENTEAFF.

The genes are TRBV28 and TRBJ2-2; D perhaps matches TRBD2 (6 bases). Germline V gene lookup returns CDR1 MDHEN and CDR2 SYDVKM. The CDR3 length is 13 residues. V was clipped by 3 bases and J by 5 bases, with 7 bases between them. CDR3 bases: TGTGCCAGCAGTTTCGCGGGAACCGGGGAGCTGTTTTTT. Translating it yields CASSFAGTGELFF.

V and J are TRBV27 and TRBJ1-5; D call uncertain. The CDR3 is 16 amino acids. Looked up from germline, CDR1 is MNHEY and CDR2 is SMNVEV (reference sequence). The V and J ends lost 0 bases and 0 bases respectively, with 9 bases between them. This chain's CDR3 is CASSLSGSPSNQPQHF. In DNA form, the CDR3 reads TGTGCCAGCAGTTTATCTGGCAGTCCTAGCAATCAGCCCCAGCATTTT.

V and J are TRBV15 and TRBJ1-3; unclear D gene. Germline CDR1 LNHNV, CDR2 YYDKDF (reference sequence). The length of the CDR3 is 16 residues. The ends were cut back, 0 bases at V and 2 bases at J, with 11 bases in the middle. CDR3 sequence (DNA): TGTGCCACCAGCAGAGATGGTTGGGCAGCTGGAAACACCATATATTTT. Residues: CATSRDGWAAGNTIYF.

V usage is TRBV6-1 and J usage is TRBJ1-5; D is uncertain. Germline lookup yields CDR1 MNHNS and CDR2 SASEGT. This CDR3 spans 14 amino acids. Trimming shortened V by 4 bases and J by 5 bases, and 12 bases separated the two germline ends. The CDR3 DNA reads as TGTGCCAGCAGTGCCAGCGCCCTAGATCAGCCCCAGCATTTT. Residues: CASSASALDQPQHF.